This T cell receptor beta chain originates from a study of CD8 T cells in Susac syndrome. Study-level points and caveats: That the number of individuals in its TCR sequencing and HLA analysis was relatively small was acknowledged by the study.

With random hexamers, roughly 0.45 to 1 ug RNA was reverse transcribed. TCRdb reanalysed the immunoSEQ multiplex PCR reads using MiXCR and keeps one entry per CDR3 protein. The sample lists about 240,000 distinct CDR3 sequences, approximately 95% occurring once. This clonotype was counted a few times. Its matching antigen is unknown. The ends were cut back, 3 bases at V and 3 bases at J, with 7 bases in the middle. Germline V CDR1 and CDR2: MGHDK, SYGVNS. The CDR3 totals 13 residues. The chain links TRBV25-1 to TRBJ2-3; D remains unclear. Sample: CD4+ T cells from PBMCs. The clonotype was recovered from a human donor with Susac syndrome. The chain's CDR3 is CASSEPGTDTQYF. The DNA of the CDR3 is TGTGCCAGCAGTGAGCCCGGGACAGATACGCAGTATTTT.